The clone carrying this T cell receptor (beta chain) was counted only a few times. The target antigen is unknown. Each sample had two DNA replicates, around 0.45 ug blood or about 1.5 ug tissue. Only in-frame clones appear in the TCRdb table, and some are missing; sequencing was by immunoSEQ multiplex PCR. This sample has just over 50,000 clones, with about three quarters found just once. The data were taken from a study of early stage breast cancer tumors. Whole-study results and caveats: Functional markers like CD4, CD8 and FOXP3 were missed in bulk sequencing. Tumors had roughly 2.4-fold higher T cell density and higher clonality than adjacent normal breast tissue.

The origin of this receptor is a person aged 35-55 years with breast cancer. The sequenced sample was blood.

CDR3 protein: CASSQTPGDLNTEAFF. The CDR3 nucleotides are TGTGCCAGCAGCCAGACGCCGGGGGACTTGAACACTGAAGCTTTCTTT. The rearrangement links TRBV16 to TRBJ1-1; D is possibly TRBD1 (5 bases). The germline gives CDR1 KGHSY, CDR2 FQNENV. The CDR3 covers 16 residues. Between the trimmed V and J ends, which lost 3 bases and 0 bases, there was a span of 14 bases. The variable domain in full, with the rest retrieved from reference TRBV16 and TRBJ1-1, is GEEVAQTPKHLVRGEGQKAKLYCAPIKGHSYVFWYQQVLKNEFKFLISFQNENVFDETGMPKERFSAKCLPNSPCSLEIQATKLEDSAVYFCASSQTPGDLNTEAFFGQGTRLTVV.